A few counts support the clone carrying this TCR beta chain. The antigen is undetermined. Other DNA sequences of this sample code for an identical CDR3. The record originates from a study of Tregs in tolerant kidney transplant recipients. For the study at large: Related graft donors supplied nonmyeloablative bone marrow transplants, and mixed chimerism was transient.

Germline values: CDR1 LGHNT, CDR2 FRNRAP. This CDR3 comprises 15 residues. J gave up 4 bases and V 5 bases, and 5 bases lay outside the gene matches. General study points: Findings come from small patient numbers and require larger validation.

Thawed PBMCs were FACS-sorted into unstimulated CD4+CD25+CD127- regulatory T cells, CD4+CD25- non-regulatory cells, CD4 and CD8 cells. An overnight rest at 37°C with 200 IU/ml IL-2 preceded regulatory T cell sorting from thawed PBMCs. Sequencing was performed with immunoSEQ multiplex PCR; in TCRdb, only in-frame clones are kept and a portion is missing. The sample shows fewer than 100,000 clones, 75% to 95% of them seen only once. V is TRBV12-5 and J is TRBJ2-2; 9 bases match TRBD1. The TCR sequence derives from a human donor who received a combined kidney and bone marrow transplant. Sequences were derived from Tregs from blood, sampled before the transplant. Here the CDR3 reads CASGPDRGVTGELFF. The CDR3 DNA sequence: TGTGCTAGTGGTCCGGACAGGGGAGTCACCGGGGAGCTGTTTTTT.